These 5 T cell receptor beta chains originate from one sample sequenced in a study of T cell responses to AZD1222 COVID-19 vaccine. Method: immunoSEQ multiplex PCR; TCRdb's copy keeps in-frame clones and lacks some. This sample has more than 110,000 clones, with about 90% found just once. Specimen: peripheral blood, collected on day 0 of AZD1222 vaccination. The receptors were sampled from an adult in good health.

V and J are TRBV5-6 and TRBJ2-3; possible D gene TRBD2, 6 bases. The CDR3 totals 18 residues. Germline CDR1 SGHDT, CDR2 YYEEEE. Trimming left V 0 bases short and J 4 bases short, with 21 bases between. DNA of the CDR3: TGTGCCAGCAGCTTGGTGCCCCTCGGAGGGCCGGTTCCAGATACGCAGTATTTT. Protein product: CASSLVPLGGPVPDTQYF.

The rearrangement uses TRBV7-2 and TRBJ1-3; D perhaps matches TRBD1 (5 bases). Germline V CDR1 and CDR2: SGHTA, FQGNSA. CDR3 length: 16 residues. The ends were cut back, 5 bases at V and 4 bases at J, with 18 bases in the middle. CDR3 protein: CASSRQGDGRGNTIYF. Here the CDR3 DNA reads TGTGCCAGCAGCCGGCAGGGTGATGGTCGAGGAAACACCATATATTTT. Based on the CDR3 plus reference TRBV7-2 and TRBJ1-3, the full variable domain is GAGVSQSPSNKVTEKGKDVELRCDPISGHTALYWYRQSLGQGLEFLIYFQGNSAPDKSGLPSDRFSAERTGGSVSTLTIQRTQQEDSAVYLCASSRQGDGRGNTIYFGEGSWLTVV.

This chain joins TRBV7-6 and TRBJ1-6; unclear D gene. With 3 bases removed from V and 15 bases from J, the gap between germline ends came to 9 bases. The CDR3 loop spans 11 amino acids. Germline-derived CDR1 and CDR2 are SGHVS and FNYEAQ. For the CDR3, the DNA is TGTGCCAGCAGCTTGGAGTCCGGCCTCCACTTT. This sequence encodes CASSLESGLHF.

The gene calls are TRBV12-3 or TRBV12-4 and TRBJ2-3, with D tentatively TRBD2 (5 bases). This CDR3 has 13 amino acids. V lost 6 bases to trimming and J lost 8 bases, with 15 bases between them. In DNA, the CDR3 is TGTGCCAGCAGACGGATACTTGGAGGTACGCAGTATTTT. It specifies CASRRILGGTQYF.

This clone was seen once. This chain joins TRBV30 and TRBJ2-7; maybe TRBD1 (6 bases). From germline, CDR1 is GTSNPN and CDR2 SVGIG (reference sequence). CDR3 length equals 12 residues. V gave up 5 bases and J gave up 2 bases, with 10 bases separating them. CDR3 amino acids: CAWGQRTYEQYF. CDR3 nucleotides: TGTGCCTGGGGACAGAGGACCTACGAGCAGTACTTC.